The T cell receptor beta chain described here comes from a study of T cells expressing NK-cell markers. 5'RACE template switching with UMIs generated TCR beta cDNA. For each CDR3 protein, TCRdb gives one entry from its re-call of the 5' RACE reads, without DNA. The sample data list a few hundred thousand distinct CDR3 sequences. The sample taken for sequencing was blood T cells: a sorted CD56 or NKG2C T cell subset, CD4+ or CD8+ T cells, or bulk PBMC T cells (not recorded which). The sequence came from a man aged 18-75 years in good health.

CDR3 loop: CASRDLYNSPLHF. V and J are TRBV19 and TRBJ1-6. This CDR3 contains 13 residues. Germline assignment: CDR1 LNHDA and CDR2 SQIVND (reference sequence).